Following are 2 T cell receptor beta chains from one sample sequenced in a study of beta chain features in type 1 diabetes. Expressed TCRB transcripts were sequenced after all isolated RNA was converted to cDNA. The assay was immunoSEQ multiplex PCR, and TCRdb's table has in-frame clones only and misses some. This sample has under 900,000 clones, with around a sixth found just once. Sequencing input: naive CD4+ T cells from blood. These receptors were collected from a young woman in good health.

This clone was seen once. The rearrangement joins TRBV4-3 to TRBJ1-2, with D possibly being TRBD1 (5 bases). The V end lost 0 bases, the J end lost 7 bases, and 15 bases lay between the germline ends. CDR3 size: 15 residues. Germline V lookup: CDR1 LGHNA, CDR2 YSLEER. In DNA, the CDR3 is TGCGCCAGCAGCCAAGAATATAACAGGCCCTTTGGCTACACCTTC. This sequence encodes CASSQEYNRPFGYTF.

The chain employs TRBV11-1 and TRBJ2-1; perhaps D is TRBD1 or TRBD2 (5 bases each). Per germline, CDR1 SGHAT and CDR2 FQDESV (reference sequence). This CDR3 contains 15 residues. V shed 0 bases and J shed 3 bases, with 9 bases lying between them. The CDR3 region has the DNA TGTGCCAGCAGCTTAGCCGGGGCGGTCTACAATGAGCAGTTCTTC. It yields the protein CASSLAGAVYNEQFF.